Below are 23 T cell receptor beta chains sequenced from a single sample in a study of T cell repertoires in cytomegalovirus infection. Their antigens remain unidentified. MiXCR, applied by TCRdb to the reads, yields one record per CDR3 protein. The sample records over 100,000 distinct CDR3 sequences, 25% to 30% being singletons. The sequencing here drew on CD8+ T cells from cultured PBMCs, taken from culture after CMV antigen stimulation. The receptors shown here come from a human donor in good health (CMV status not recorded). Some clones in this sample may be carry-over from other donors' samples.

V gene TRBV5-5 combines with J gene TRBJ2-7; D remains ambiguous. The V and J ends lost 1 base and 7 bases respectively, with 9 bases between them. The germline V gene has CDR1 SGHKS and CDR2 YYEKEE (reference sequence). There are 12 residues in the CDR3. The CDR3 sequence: CASSLWTGEQYF. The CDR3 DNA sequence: TGTGCCAGCAGCTTGTGGACCGGAGAGCAGTACTTC.

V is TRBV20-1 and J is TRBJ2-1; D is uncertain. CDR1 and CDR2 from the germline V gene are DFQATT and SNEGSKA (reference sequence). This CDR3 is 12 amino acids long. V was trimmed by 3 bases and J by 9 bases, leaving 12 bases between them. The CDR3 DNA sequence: TGCAGTGCTAGGTCCGGGTATGGTGAGCAGTTCTTC. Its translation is CSARSGYGEQFF.

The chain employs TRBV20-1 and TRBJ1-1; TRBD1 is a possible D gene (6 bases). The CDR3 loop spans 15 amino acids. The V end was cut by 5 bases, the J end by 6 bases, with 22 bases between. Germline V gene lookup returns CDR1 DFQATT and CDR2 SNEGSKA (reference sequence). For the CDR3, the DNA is TGCAGTGCTCCCCCCCACTACAACAGGGCCGCTGAAGCTTTCTTT. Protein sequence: CSAPPHYNRAAEAFF.

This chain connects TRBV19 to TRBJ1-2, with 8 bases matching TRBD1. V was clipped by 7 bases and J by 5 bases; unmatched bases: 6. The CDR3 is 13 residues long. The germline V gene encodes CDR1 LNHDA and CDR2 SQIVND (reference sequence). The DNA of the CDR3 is TGTGCCAGTAAGGACAGGGTGTGGTATGGCTACACCTTC. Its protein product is CASKDRVWYGYTF.

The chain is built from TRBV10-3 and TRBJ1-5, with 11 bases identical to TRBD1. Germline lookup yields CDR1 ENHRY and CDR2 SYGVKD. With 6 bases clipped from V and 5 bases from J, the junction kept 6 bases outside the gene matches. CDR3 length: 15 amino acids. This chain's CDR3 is CAIRGDRGIDQPQHF. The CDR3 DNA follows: TGTGCCATCAGAGGGGACAGGGGGATCGATCAGCCCCAGCATTTT.

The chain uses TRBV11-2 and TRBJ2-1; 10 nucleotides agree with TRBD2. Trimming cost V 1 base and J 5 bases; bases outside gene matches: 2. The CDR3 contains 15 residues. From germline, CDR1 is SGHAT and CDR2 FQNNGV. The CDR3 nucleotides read TGTGCCAGCAGCTTAGTAGCGGGGGGCGACAATGAGCAGTTCTTC. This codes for CASSLVAGGDNEQFF. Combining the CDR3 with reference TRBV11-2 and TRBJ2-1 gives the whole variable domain EAGVAQSPRYKIIEKRQSVAFWCNPISGHATLYWYQQILGQGPKLLIQFQNNGVVDDSQLPKDRFSAERLKGVDSTLKIQPAKLEDSAVYLCASSLVAGGDNEQFFGPGTRLTVL.

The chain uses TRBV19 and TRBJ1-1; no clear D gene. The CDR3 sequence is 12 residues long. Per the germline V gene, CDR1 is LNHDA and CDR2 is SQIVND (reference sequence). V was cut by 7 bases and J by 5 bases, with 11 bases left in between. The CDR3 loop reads CASTLAGTEAFF. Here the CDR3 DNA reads TGTGCCAGTACTCTAGCGGGAACTGAAGCTTTCTTT.

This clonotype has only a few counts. CDR3: CASSLGGILTDTQYF. The CDR3 DNA sequence: TGTGCCAGCAGTCTAGGGGGCATCCTCACAGATACGCAGTATTTT. The V gene is TRBV27, the J gene TRBJ2-3; 7 nucleotides line up with TRBD1. The CDR3 has 15 residues. Germline assignment: CDR1 MNHEY and CDR2 SMNVEV (reference sequence). The J segment lost 2 bases and the V segment lost 5 bases, leaving 7 bases of the junction unmatched.

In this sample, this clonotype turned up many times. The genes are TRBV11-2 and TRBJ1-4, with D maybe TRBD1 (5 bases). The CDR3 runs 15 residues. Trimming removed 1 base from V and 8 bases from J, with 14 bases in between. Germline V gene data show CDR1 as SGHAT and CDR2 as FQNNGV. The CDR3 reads CASSLARDLGEKLFF. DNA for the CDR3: TGTGCCAGCAGCTTAGCCCGGGACCTAGGGGAAAAACTGTTTTTT.

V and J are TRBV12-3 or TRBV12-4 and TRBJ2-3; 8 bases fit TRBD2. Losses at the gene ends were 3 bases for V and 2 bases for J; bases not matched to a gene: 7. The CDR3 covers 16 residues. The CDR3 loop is CASSFRAGGDTDTQYF. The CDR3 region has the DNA TGTGCCAGCAGTTTCCGGGCGGGGGGAGACACAGATACGCAGTATTTT.

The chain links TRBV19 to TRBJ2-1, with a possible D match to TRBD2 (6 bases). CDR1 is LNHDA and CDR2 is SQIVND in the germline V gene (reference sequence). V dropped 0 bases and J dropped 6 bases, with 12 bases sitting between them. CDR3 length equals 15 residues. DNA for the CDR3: TGTGCCAGTAGTATAGATCAAAGCGGGTGCAATGAGCAGTTCTTC. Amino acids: CASSIDQSGCNEQFF.

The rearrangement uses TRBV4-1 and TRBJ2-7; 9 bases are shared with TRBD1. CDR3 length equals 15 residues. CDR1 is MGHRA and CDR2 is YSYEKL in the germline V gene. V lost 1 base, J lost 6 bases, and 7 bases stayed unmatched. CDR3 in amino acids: CASSQGGTGYREQYF. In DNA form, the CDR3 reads TGCGCCAGCAGCCAAGGCGGGACAGGGTACCGCGAGCAGTACTTC.

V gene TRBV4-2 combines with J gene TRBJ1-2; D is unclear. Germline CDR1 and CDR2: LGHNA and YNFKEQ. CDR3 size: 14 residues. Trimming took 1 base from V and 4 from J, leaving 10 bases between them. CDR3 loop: CASSQAAESYGYTF. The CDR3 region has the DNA TGTGCCAGCAGCCAAGCGGCCGAGTCCTATGGCTACACCTTC.

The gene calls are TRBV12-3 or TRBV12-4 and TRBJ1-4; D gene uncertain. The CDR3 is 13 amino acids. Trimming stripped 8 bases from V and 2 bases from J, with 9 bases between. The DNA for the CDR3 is TGTGCCAGCCTAGTAGGCACTAATGAAAAACTGTTTTTT. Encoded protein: CASLVGTNEKLFF.

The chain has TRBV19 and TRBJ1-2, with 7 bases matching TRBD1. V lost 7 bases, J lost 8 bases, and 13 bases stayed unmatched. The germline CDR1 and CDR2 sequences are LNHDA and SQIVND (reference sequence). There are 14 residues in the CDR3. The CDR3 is CASTFQGGASGYTF. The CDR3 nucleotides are TGTGCCAGTACCTTCCAGGGGGGGGCCTCCGGCTACACCTTC.

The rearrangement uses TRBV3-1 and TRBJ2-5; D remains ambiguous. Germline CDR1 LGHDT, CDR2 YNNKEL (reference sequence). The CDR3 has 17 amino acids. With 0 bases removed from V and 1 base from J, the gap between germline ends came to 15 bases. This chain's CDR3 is CASSQEIGVLLQETQYF. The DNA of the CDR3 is TGTGCCAGCAGCCAAGAGATTGGGGTACTCCTCCAAGAGACCCAGTACTTC.

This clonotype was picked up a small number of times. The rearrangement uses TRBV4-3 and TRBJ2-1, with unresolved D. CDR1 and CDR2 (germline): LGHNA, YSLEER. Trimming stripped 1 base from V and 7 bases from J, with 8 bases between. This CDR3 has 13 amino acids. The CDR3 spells CASSQAVGNEQFF. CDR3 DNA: TGCGCCAGCAGCCAAGCGGTGGGGAATGAGCAGTTCTTC.

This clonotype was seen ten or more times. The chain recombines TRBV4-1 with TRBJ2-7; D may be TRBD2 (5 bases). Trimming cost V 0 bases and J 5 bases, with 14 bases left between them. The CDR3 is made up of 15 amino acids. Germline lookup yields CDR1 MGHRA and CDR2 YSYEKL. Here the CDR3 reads CASSQDPERRHEQYF. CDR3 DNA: TGCGCCAGCAGCCAAGATCCAGAGAGGAGGCACGAGCAGTACTTC.

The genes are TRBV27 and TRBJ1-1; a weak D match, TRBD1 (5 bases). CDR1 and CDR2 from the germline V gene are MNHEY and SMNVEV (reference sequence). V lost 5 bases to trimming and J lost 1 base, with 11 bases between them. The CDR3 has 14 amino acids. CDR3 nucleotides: TGTGCCAGCAGTCCTTGGGGCGGGAACACTGAAGCTTTCTTT. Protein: CASSPWGGNTEAFF.

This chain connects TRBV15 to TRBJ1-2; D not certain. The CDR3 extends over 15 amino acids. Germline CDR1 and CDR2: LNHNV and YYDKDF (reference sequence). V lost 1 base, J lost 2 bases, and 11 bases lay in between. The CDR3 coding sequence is TGTGCCACCAGCAGAGTCCAGGATACCAACTATGGCTACACCTTC. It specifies CATSRVQDTNYGYTF.

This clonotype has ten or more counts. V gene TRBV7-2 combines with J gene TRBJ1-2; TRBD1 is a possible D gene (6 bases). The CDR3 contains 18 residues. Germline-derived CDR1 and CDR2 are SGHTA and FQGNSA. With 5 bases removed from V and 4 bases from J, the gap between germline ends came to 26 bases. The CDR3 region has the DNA TGTGCCAGCAGCCCCGGGGTGGTGGGGCCAGGGGCTGGCTATGGCTACACCTTC. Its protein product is CASSPGVVGPGAGYGYTF.

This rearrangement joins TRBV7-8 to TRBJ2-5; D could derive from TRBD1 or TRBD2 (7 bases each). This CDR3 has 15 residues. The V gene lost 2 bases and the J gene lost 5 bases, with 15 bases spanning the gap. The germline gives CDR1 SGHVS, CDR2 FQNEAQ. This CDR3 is CASSLSGTAGETQYF. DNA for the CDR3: TGTGCCAGCAGCTTAAGCGGGACAGCCGGGGAGACCCAGTACTTC. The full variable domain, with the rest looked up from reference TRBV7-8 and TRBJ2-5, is GAGVSQSPRYKVAKRGQDVALRCDPISGHVSLFWYQQALGQGPEFLTYFQNEAQLDKSGLPSDRFFAERPEGSVSTLKIQRTQQEDSAVYLCASSLSGTAGETQYFGPGTRLLVL.

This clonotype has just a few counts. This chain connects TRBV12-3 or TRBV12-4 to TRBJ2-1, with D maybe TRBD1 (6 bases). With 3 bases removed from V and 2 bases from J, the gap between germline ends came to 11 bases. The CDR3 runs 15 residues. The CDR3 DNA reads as TGTGCCAGCAGTTTCGGCAGGGGTACCTACAATGAGCAGTTCTTC. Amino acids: CASSFGRGTYNEQFF.